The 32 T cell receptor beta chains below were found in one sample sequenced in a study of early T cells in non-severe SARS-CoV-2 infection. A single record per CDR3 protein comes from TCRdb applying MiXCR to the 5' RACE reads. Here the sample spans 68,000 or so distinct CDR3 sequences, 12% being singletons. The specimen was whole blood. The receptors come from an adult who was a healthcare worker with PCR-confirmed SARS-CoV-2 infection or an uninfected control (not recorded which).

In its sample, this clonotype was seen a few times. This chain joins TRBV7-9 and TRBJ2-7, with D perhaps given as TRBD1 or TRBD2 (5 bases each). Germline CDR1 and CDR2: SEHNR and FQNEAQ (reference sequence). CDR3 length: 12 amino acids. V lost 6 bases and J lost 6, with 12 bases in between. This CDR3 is CASSRGDGEQYF. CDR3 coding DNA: TGTGCCAGCAGTCGAGGGGACGGCGAGCAGTACTTC.

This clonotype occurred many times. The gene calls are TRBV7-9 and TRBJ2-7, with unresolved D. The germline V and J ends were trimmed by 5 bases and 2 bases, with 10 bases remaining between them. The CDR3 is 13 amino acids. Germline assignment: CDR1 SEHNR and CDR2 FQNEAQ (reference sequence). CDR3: CASSPPVAYEQYF. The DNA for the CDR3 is TGTGCCAGCAGCCCCCCGGTTGCCTACGAGCAGTACTTC.

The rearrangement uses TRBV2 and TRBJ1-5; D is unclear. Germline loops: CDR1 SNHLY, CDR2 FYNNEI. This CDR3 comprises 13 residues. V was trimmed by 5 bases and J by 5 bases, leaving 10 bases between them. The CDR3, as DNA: TGTGCCAGCAGTCCGGGGAGGGATCAGCCCCAGCATTTT. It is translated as CASSPGRDQPQHF.

The CDR3 sequence: CASSQAPAEQYF. CDR3 DNA: TGTGCCAGCAGCCAAGCGCCCGCCGAGCAGTACTTC. The V and J genes are TRBV3-1 and TRBJ2-7; D is unresolved. Germline V gives CDR1 LGHDT, CDR2 YNNKEL (reference sequence). The CDR3 is 12 amino acids. V was pared by 1 base and J by 6 bases, with 7 bases between.

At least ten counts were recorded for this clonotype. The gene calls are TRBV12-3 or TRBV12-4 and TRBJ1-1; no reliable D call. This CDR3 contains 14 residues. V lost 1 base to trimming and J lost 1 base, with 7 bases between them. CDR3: CASSLGQSNTEAFF. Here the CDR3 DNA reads TGTGCCAGCAGTTTAGGCCAGTCGAACACTGAAGCTTTCTTT.

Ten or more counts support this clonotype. The CDR3 spells CASSSGTGGYEQYF. In DNA form, the CDR3 reads TGTGCCAGCAGCTCCGGGACAGGGGGATACGAGCAGTACTTC. V and J are TRBV11-3 and TRBJ2-7; 11 bases map to TRBD1. This CDR3 is built from 14 residues. The J segment lost 4 bases and the V segment lost 4 bases, leaving 3 bases of the junction unmatched. Germline V gene sequence: CDR1 SGHNT, CDR2 YENEEA. The full variable domain, completed using reference TRBV11-3 and TRBJ2-7, is EAGVVQSPRYKIIEKKQPVAFWCNPISGHNTLYWYLQNLGQGPELLIRYENEEAVDDSQLPKDRFSAERLKGVDSTLKIQPAELGDSAVYLCASSSGTGGYEQYFGPGTRLTVT.

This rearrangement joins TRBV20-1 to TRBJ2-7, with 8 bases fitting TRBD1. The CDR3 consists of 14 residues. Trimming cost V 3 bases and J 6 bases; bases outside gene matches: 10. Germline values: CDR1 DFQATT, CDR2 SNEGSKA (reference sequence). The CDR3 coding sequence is TGCAGTGCTAGCCTCCAGGGGGCCGTCCGCGAGCAGTACTTC. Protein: CSASLQGAVREQYF.

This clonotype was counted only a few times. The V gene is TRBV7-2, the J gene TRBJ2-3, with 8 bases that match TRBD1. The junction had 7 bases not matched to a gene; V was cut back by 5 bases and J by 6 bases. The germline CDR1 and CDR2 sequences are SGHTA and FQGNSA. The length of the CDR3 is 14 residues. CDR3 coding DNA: TGTGCCAGCAGCCTTATGGACAGGGCCGATACGCAGTATTTT. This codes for CASSLMDRADTQYF.

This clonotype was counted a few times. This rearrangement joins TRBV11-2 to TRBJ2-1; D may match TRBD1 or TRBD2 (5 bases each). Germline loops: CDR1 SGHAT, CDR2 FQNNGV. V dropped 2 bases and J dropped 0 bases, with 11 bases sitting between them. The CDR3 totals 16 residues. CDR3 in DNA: TGTGCCAGCAGCTTAAGGGGAGATAGCTCCTACAATGAGCAGTTCTTC. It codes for CASSLRGDSSYNEQFF.

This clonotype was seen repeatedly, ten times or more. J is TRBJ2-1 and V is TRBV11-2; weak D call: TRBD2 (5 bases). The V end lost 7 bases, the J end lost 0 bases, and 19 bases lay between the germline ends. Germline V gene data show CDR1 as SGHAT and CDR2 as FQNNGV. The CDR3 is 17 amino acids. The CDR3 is CASTPGGARSSYNEQFF. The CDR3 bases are TGTGCCAGCACCCCCGGAGGAGCGCGGAGCTCCTACAATGAGCAGTTCTTC.

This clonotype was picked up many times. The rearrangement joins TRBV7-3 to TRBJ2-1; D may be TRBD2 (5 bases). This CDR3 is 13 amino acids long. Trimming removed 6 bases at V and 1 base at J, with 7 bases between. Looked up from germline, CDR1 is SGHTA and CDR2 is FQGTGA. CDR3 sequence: CASSSGSYNEQFF. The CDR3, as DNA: TGTGCCAGCAGTTCGGGATCCTACAATGAGCAGTTCTTC.

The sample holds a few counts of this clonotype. CDR3 sequence (DNA): TGTGCCAGCAGTTTATATGGGGGCTACGAGCAGTACTTC. It codes for CASSLYGGYEQYF. This sequence joins TRBV27 and TRBJ2-7, with D perhaps being TRBD1 or TRBD2 (5 bases each). Germline CDR1 and CDR2: MNHEY and SMNVEV (reference sequence). Deletions cut 1 base from V and 3 bases from J, with 7 bases between. The CDR3 runs 13 residues.

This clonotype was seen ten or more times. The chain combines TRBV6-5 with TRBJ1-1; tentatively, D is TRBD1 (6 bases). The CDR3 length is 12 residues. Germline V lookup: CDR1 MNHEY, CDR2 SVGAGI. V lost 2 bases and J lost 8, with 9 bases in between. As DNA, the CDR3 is TGTGCCAGCAGTTACCCGCAGGGGGAAGCTTTCTTT. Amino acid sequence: CASSYPQGEAFF.

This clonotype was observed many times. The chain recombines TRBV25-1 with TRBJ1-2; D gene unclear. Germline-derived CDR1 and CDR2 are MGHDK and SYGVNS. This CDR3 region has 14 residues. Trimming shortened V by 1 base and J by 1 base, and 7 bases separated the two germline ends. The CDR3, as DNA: TGTGCCAGCAGTGAATCTGGGGATAACTATGGCTACACCTTC. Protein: CASSESGDNYGYTF.

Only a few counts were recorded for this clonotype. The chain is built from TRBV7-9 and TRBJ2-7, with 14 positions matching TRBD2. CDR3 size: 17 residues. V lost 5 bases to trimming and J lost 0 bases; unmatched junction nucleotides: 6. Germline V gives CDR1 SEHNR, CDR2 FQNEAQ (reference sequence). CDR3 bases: TGTGCCAGCAGCCTCTGGACTAGCGGGGGGAGCTCCTACGAGCAGTACTTC. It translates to CASSLWTSGGSSYEQYF.

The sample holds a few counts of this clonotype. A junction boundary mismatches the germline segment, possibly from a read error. CDR3 sequence reads: CSVEGTSVAQYF. The CDR3 coding sequence is TGCAGCGTGGAAGGGACTAGCGTGGCCCAGTACTTC. This chain links TRBV29-1 with TRBJ2-5, with 10 bases identical to TRBD2. CDR3 length equals 12 residues. Germline V gene lookup returns CDR1 SQVTM and CDR2 ANQGSEA.

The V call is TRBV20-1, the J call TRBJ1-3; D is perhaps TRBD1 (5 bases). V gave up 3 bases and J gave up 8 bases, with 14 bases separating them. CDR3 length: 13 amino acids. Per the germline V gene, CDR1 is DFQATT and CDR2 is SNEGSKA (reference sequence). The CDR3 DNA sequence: TGCAGTGCTAGCCAGGGTCGGTCGGACACCATATATTTT. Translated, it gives CSASQGRSDTIYF.

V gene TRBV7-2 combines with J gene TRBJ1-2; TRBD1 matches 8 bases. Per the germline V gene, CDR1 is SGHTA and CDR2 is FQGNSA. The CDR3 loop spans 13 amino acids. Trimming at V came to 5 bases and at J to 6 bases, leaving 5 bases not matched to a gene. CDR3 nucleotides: TGTGCCAGCAGCCATCCAGGGGGCAATGGCTACACCTTC. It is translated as CASSHPGGNGYTF. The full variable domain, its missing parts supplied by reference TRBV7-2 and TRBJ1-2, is GAGVSQSPSNKVTEKGKDVELRCDPISGHTALYWYRQSLGQGLEFLIYFQGNSAPDKSGLPSDRFSAERTGGSVSTLTIQRTQQEDSAVYLCASSHPGGNGYTFGSGTRLTVV.

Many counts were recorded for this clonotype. The CDR3 DNA reads TGTGCCATCAGTGGGGGGACAGGGGCCGGTCAGCCCCAGCATTTT. This translates into CAISGGTGAGQPQHF. The genes are TRBV10-3 and TRBJ1-5, with 10 bases that match TRBD1. Trimming took 4 bases from V and 6 from J; bases not matched to a gene: 6. The CDR3 is made up of 15 amino acids. CDR1 is ENHRY and CDR2 is SYGVKD in the germline V gene.

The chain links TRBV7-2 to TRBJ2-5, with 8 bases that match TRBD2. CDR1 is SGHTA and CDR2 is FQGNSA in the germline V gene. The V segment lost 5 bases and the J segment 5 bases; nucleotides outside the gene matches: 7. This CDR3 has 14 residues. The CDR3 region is CASSPGLVGETQYF. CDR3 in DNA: TGTGCCAGCAGCCCGGGACTAGTGGGTGAGACCCAGTACTTC. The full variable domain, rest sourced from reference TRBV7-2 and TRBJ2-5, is GAGVSQSPSNKVTEKGKDVELRCDPISGHTALYWYRQSLGQGLEFLIYFQGNSAPDKSGLPSDRFSAERTGGSVSTLTIQRTQQEDSAVYLCASSPGLVGETQYFGPGTRLLVL.

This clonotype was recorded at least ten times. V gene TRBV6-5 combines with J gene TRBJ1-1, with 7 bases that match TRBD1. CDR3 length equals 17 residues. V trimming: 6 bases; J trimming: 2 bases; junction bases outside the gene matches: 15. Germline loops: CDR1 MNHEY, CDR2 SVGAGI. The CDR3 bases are TGTGCCAGCAGCCTCATACAGGGGATGGGGCTTAACACTGAAGCTTTCTTT. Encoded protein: CASSLIQGMGLNTEAFF.

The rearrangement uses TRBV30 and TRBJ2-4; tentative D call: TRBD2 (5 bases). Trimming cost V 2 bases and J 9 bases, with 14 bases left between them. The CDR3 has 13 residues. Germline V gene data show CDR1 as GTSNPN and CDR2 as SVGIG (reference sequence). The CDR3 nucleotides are TGTGCCTGGAGTAGCACTAGTCCGGGCATTCAGTACTTC. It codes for CAWSSTSPGIQYF.

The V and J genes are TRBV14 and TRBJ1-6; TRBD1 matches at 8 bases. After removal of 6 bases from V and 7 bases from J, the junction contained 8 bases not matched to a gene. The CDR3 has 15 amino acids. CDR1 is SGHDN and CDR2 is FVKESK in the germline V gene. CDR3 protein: CASSRLRQGNSPLHF. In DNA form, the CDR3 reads TGTGCCAGCAGTCGTTTACGACAGGGGAATTCACCCCTCCACTTT.

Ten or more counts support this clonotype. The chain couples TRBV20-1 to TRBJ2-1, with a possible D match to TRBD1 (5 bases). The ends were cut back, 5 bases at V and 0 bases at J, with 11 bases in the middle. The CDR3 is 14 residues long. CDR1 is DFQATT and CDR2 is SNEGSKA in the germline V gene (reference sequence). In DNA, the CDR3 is TGCAGTGCTGAGCGTGACAGCTCCTACAATGAGCAGTTCTTC. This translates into CSAERDSSYNEQFF.

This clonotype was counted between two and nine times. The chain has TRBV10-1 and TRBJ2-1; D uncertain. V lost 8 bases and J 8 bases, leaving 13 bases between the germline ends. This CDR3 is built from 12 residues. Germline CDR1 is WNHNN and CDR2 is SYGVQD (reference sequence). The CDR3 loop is CASGVSWDEQFF. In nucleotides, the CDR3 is TGCGCCAGCGGAGTAAGCTGGGATGAGCAGTTCTTC.

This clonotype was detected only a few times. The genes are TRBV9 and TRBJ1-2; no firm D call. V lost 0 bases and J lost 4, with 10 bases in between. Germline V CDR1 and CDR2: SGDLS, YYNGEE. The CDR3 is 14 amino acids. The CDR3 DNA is TGTGCCAGCAGCGTAGGAGGAATGCTCTATGGCTACACCTTC. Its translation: CASSVGGMLYGYTF. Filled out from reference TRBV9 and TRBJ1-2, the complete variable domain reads DSGVTQTPKHLITATGQRVTLRCSPRSGDLSVYWYQQSLDQGLQFLIQYYNGEERAKGNILERFSAQQFPDLHSELNLSSLELGDSALYFCASSVGGMLYGYTFGSGTRLTVV.

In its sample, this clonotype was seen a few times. DNA for the CDR3: TGCAGTGCTAGTCCAATCTCGACAGGGGACTATGGCTACACCTTC. Translating gives CSASPISTGDYGYTF. The chain has TRBV20-1 and TRBJ1-2; 8 bases fit TRBD1. Germline CDR1 DFQATT, CDR2 SNEGSKA (reference sequence). The CDR3 is made up of 15 amino acids. J lost 3 bases, V lost 3 bases, and 9 bases had no gene match.

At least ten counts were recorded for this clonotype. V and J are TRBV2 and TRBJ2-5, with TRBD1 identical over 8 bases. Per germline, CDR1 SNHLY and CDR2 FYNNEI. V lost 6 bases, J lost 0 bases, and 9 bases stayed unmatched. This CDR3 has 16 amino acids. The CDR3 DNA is TGTGCCAGCAGAGACTGGGGACAGGAGTACCAAGAGACCCAGTACTTC. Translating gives CASRDWGQEYQETQYF.

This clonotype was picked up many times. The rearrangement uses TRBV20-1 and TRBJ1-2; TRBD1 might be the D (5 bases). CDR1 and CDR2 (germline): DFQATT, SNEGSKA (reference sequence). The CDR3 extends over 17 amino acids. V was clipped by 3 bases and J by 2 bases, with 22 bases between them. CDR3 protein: CSASMMTASHRNYGYTF. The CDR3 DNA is TGCAGTGCTAGTATGATGACAGCCTCCCACAGGAACTATGGCTACACCTTC.

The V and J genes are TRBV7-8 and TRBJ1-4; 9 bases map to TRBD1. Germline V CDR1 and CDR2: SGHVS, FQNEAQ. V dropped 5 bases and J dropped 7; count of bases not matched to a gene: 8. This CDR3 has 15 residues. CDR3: CASSARDRAVEKLFF. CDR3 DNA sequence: TGTGCCAGCAGCGCACGGGACAGGGCAGTTGAAAAACTGTTTTTT.

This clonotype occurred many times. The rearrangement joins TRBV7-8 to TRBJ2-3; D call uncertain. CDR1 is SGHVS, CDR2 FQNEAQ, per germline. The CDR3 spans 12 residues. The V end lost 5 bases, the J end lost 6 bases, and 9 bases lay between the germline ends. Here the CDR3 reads CASSLLLDTQYF. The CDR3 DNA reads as TGTGCCAGCAGCCTCCTATTGGATACGCAGTATTTT.

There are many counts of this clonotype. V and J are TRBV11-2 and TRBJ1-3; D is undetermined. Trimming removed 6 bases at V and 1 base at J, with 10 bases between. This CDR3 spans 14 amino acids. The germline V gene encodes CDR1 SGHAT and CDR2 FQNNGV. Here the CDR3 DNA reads TGTGCCAGCAGACGGGAGTCGTCTGGAAACACCATATATTTT. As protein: CASRRESSGNTIYF.